The clone carrying this T cell receptor (beta chain) was found a few times. Its target is unknown. This entry belongs to a study of human T cells and chemical hapten exposure. Study in general: Donors were sensitized with 2% DPC on the upper inner arm. It was small differences in pooled library volume that mainly caused per-sample TCR yields to vary.

Study-wide results and limits: Versus controls, significantly more large CDR3 similarity clusters arose from expanded TCRs.

Regarding time point: patch test 1, 2 weeks after DPC sensitization. Indicated treatment: therapeutic diphenylcyclopropenone sensitization with weekly scalp DPC. A single record per CDR3 protein comes from TCRdb applying MiXCR to the RACE reads. The sample yields around 100,000 distinct CDR3 sequences, 11% seen once. This material consisted of whole blood, taken in connection with sensitization to the hapten diphenylcyclopropenone (DPC). This receptor was obtained from a woman aged 40 to 55 with alopecia areata. Some clones in this sample may be carry-over from other donors' samples.

The CDR3 DNA sequence: TGTGCCAGCAGTTACCGCCCTAGGTCTAGTGTATATAATGAGCAGTTCTTC. This sequence encodes CASSYRPRSSVYNEQFF. The chain couples TRBV6-2 or TRBV6-3 to TRBJ2-1; no reliable D call. This CDR3 is 17 amino acids long. Germline V gives CDR1 MNHEY, CDR2 SVGEGT. Trimming took off 2 bases at V and 7 bases at J, with 21 bases between the two ends.